Sequencing of this T cell receptor beta chain was carried out in a study of T-cell reconstitution after alpha-beta-depleted transplantation in children. The CDR3 extends over 14 amino acids. CDR1 is MGHRA, CDR2 YSYEKL, per germline. V trimming: 1 base; J trimming: 9 bases; junction bases outside the gene matches: 2. Library preparation (for TCRbeta) was performed with unique molecular identifiers. MiXCR was run by TCRdb on the PCR reads, yielding one entry per CDR3 protein. This table holds a few hundred thousand distinct CDR3 sequences, approximately 10% found once. Here the sequenced sample was PBMCs from the stem cell graft donor, taken from the stem cell graft. V usage is TRBV4-1 and J usage is TRBJ2-1; 11 bases are a match to TRBD2. This receptor was obtained from a human donor who donated a stem cell graft to a child with acute lymphoblastic leukemia. The CDR3 is CASSQGLAGPEQFF. CDR3 nucleotides: TGCGCCAGCAGCCAAGGACTAGCGGGACCTGAGCAGTTCTTC.